Below, 25 T cell receptor beta chains from the same sample are listed, as sequenced in a study of CD8 T cells in Susac syndrome. With random hexamers, reverse transcription was performed on about 0.5 to 1 ug of RNA. TCRdb used MiXCR to reprocess the immunoSEQ multiplex PCR reads, holding one entry per CDR3 protein. The sample holds approximately 87,000 distinct CDR3 sequences; approximately 96% are singletons and the top ten take about 0.41%. The source material was CD8+ T cells from PBMCs. The source of these receptors is a human donor with Susac syndrome.

The V call is TRBV15, the J call TRBJ1-6, with TRBD1 matching over 7 bases. V shed 5 bases and J 8 bases; nucleotides not matched to a gene: 18. Germline-derived CDR1 and CDR2 are LNHNV and YYDKDF (reference sequence). The CDR3 is 18 residues long. The CDR3: CATSALGQDTIWDSPLHF. The DNA for the CDR3 is TGTGCCACCAGCGCCCTTGGACAGGACACGATATGGGATTCACCCCTCCACTTT.

V and J are TRBV20-1 and TRBJ2-7; no reliable D call. V dropped 5 bases and J dropped 5 bases, with 22 bases sitting between them. The CDR3 totals 15 residues. CDR1 DFQATT and CDR2 SNEGSKA come from the germline V gene (reference sequence). The CDR3 region is CSAANPSTIHHEQYF. CDR3 nucleotides: TGCAGTGCTGCAAACCCCTCGACCATCCATCACGAGCAGTACTTC.

The chain employs TRBV28 and TRBJ2-7; 7 bases match TRBD1. The germline V gene has CDR1 MDHEN and CDR2 SYDVKM. The CDR3 is 13 residues long. V lost 2 bases to trimming and J lost 6 bases; unmatched junction nucleotides: 4. For the CDR3, the DNA is TGTGCCAGCAGTTTAAGCAGGGGGAGCGAGCAGTACGTC. Translated: CASSLSRGSEQYV.

The J gene is TRBJ2-1, the V gene TRBV15; the match to TRBD1 covers 8 bases. V was clipped by 5 bases and J by 8 bases; unmatched bases: 5. The CDR3 sequence is 13 residues long. CDR1 LNHNV and CDR2 YYDKDF come from the germline V gene (reference sequence). The CDR3 bases are TGTGCCACCAGCGAAGGACAGGGAGATGAGCAGTTCTTC. Translating it yields CATSEGQGDEQFF.

The chain uses TRBV12-3 or TRBV12-4 and TRBJ1-1; D gene uncertain. V was cut by 6 bases and J by 5 bases, with 10 bases left in between. The CDR3 is made up of 12 amino acids. CDR3 nucleotide sequence: TGTGCCAGCAGCAATGGGCTGACTGAAGCTTTCTTT. Translation: CASSNGLTEAFF.

The V call is TRBV7-2, the J call TRBJ1-2; no clear D gene. Germline values: CDR1 SGHTA, CDR2 FQGNSA. The CDR3 consists of 15 residues. Deletions cut 1 base from V and 0 bases from J, with 9 bases between. The CDR3 DNA reads as TGTGCCAGCAGCTTAGTTGGGTTGGCTAACTATGGCTACACCTTC. It codes for CASSLVGLANYGYTF.

This clonotype was counted once. The chain has TRBV7-9 and TRBJ2-7; D is perhaps TRBD1 (6 bases). V lost 5 bases and J lost 4, with 12 bases in between. CDR1 SEHNR and CDR2 FQNEAQ come from the germline V gene (reference sequence). CDR3 size: 13 residues. The chain's CDR3 is CASSPRTGYEQYV. In nucleotides, the CDR3 is TGTGCCAGCAGCCCCCGAACAGGGTACGAGCAGTACGTC.

This rearrangement joins TRBV29-1 to TRBJ2-1; D unresolved. V lost 7 bases to trimming and J lost 9 bases, with 13 bases between them. This CDR3 contains 11 residues. Germline V gene lookup returns CDR1 SQVTM and CDR2 ANQGSEA. CDR3 bases: TGCAGCGGCTTGATGAGAGGTGAGCAGTTCTTC. It specifies CSGLMRGEQFF.

V and J are TRBV20-1 and TRBJ1-5; weak D call: TRBD1 (5 bases). V lost 5 bases, J lost 10 bases, and 21 bases lay in between. The CDR3 loop spans 14 amino acids. The V gene's germline CDR1 is DFQATT and CDR2 SNEGSKA (reference sequence). CDR3: CSALRGTALGPQHF. The CDR3 bases are TGCAGTGCTCTCCGCGGGACGGCCCTAGGACCCCAGCATTTT.

This rearrangement joins TRBV6-5 to TRBJ2-1, with D maybe TRBD2 (5 bases). Trimming took off 2 bases at V and 8 bases at J, with 10 bases between the two ends. Per germline, CDR1 MNHEY and CDR2 SVGAGI. The CDR3 has 13 amino acids. In DNA form, the CDR3 reads TGTGCCAGCAGTTACGGCGGGTACGATGAGCAGTTCTTC. Protein: CASSYGGYDEQFF.

The chain uses TRBV20-1 and TRBJ1-2; no reliable D call. Trimming took 7 bases from V and 8 from J, leaving 14 bases between them. The CDR3 totals 11 residues. CDR1 DFQATT and CDR2 SNEGSKA come from the germline V gene (reference sequence). The CDR3 loop is CSVPGLYGYTF. The CDR3 DNA follows: TGCAGTGTGCCCGGTCTTTACGGCTACACCTTC.

The rearrangement uses TRBV28 and TRBJ1-4; D unclear. V was cut by 4 bases and J by 8 bases, with 8 bases left in between. This CDR3 is 12 amino acids long. The germline gives CDR1 MDHEN, CDR2 SYDVKM. The DNA of the CDR3 is TGTGCCAGCAGTTGGATGGACGAAAAACTGTTTTTT. Its translation is CASSWMDEKLFF.

The chain carries TRBV9 and TRBJ1-5; D is uncertain. The V gene's germline CDR1 is SGDLS and CDR2 YYNGEE. The V and J ends lost 3 bases and 3 bases respectively, with 13 bases between them. The CDR3 has 15 residues. The CDR3 DNA follows: TGTGCCAGCAGCGCCGGTCCCAGAGTCAATCAGCCCCAGCATTTT. It is translated as CASSAGPRVNQPQHF.

A few counts support this clonotype. The gene calls are TRBV7-2 and TRBJ2-1; a weak D match, TRBD2 (7 bases). The V end was cut by 4 bases, the J end by 8 bases, with 21 bases between. Germline-derived CDR1 and CDR2 are SGHTA and FQGNSA. CDR3 length: 16 residues. The CDR3 here is CASSSLRGGAYDEQFF. CDR3 bases: TGTGCCAGCAGCTCCCTAAGGGGGGGCGCTTACGATGAGCAGTTCTTC.

This chain joins TRBV2 and TRBJ2-7; D ambiguous. The CDR3 has 12 residues. CDR1 SNHLY and CDR2 FYNNEI come from the germline V gene. Trimming took off 3 bases at V and 7 bases at J, with 10 bases between the two ends. This CDR3 is CASSDSSREQYV. Written as DNA, the CDR3 is TGTGCCAGCAGTGACTCTAGTAGAGAGCAGTACGTC.

The chain has TRBV19 and TRBJ2-1; the D gene is possibly TRBD1 (6 bases). V was shortened by 5 bases and J by 9 bases, with 26 bases between the two germline ends. Germline assignment: CDR1 LNHDA and CDR2 SQIVND (reference sequence). The CDR3 is made up of 17 amino acids. As DNA, the CDR3 is TGTGCCAGTAGTGAGGACCGTAAACAGGGATATGGTAGTGAGCAGTTCTTC. Translating gives CASSEDRKQGYGSEQFF.

This clonotype was seen just once. The rearrangement uses TRBV9 and TRBJ2-3, with 7 bases that match TRBD2. The CDR3 runs 15 residues. Trimming cost V 4 bases and J 5 bases; bases outside gene matches: 10. Germline CDR1 reads SGDLS; CDR2 reads YYNGEE. The DNA of the CDR3 is TGTGCCAGCAGCTCATGGGGGGAGGGCGAAGATACGCAGTATTTT. This encodes CASSSWGEGEDTQYF.

V gene TRBV21-1 combines with J gene TRBJ2-5. TRBV21-1 is a known pseudogene. The CDR3 extends over 16 amino acids. DNA for the CDR3: TGTGCCAGCAGCAAAGGAGGTACGGACCTCCAAGAGACCCAGTACTTC. Translation: CASSKGGTDLQETQYF.

Of note for this clonotype: Its ends do not fully match the called genes, so a read error is possible. The chain joins TRBV6-5 to TRBJ2-3, with no clear D. Per the germline V gene, CDR1 is MNHEY and CDR2 is SVGAGI. CDR3 length equals 13 residues. The chain's CDR3 is CASSYSLSDTQYF. CDR3 nucleotides: TGTGCCAGCAGCTACTCACTCTCAGATACGCAGTATTTT.

The chain is built from TRBV14 and TRBJ1-1, with TRBD1 identical over 9 bases. The CDR3 runs to 17 residues. Germline CDR1 and CDR2: SGHDN and FVKESK. J was trimmed by 6 bases and V by 1 base; bases with no gene match: 12. DNA for the CDR3: TGTGCCAGCAGCCAAGGAACAGGGGGCGCCCAGAGATCTGAAGCTTTCTTT. Its protein is CASSQGTGGAQRSEAFF.

V and J are TRBV20-1 and TRBJ2-7, with D possibly TRBD1 on 6 matching bases. The length of the CDR3 is 14 residues. The V and J ends lost 0 bases and 4 bases respectively, with 13 bases between them. Germline CDR1 DFQATT, CDR2 SNEGSKA (reference sequence). The CDR3 bases are TGCAGTGCTAGAGATCCTCGACAGGCTTACGAGCAGTACTTC. It translates to CSARDPRQAYEQYF.

V gene TRBV12-2 combines with J gene TRBJ2-3; the table's D call of TRBD1 was not tested on the DNA. TRBV12-2 is listed as a pseudogene. This CDR3 has 15 residues. The CDR3 coding sequence is TGTGCAAGTCGCTTGGTAGGGGGGAAGTCAGATACGCAGTATTTT. As protein: CASRLVGGKSDTQYF.

This clonotype appeared once. V and J are TRBV11-2 and TRBJ2-7; TRBD1 matches at 9 bases. The CDR3 extends over 16 amino acids. Trimming at V came to 5 bases and at J to 3 bases, leaving 11 bases not matched to a gene. CDR1 and CDR2 from the germline V gene are SGHAT and FQNNGV. The CDR3: CASSPLSGQGIYEQYF. CDR3 DNA sequence: TGTGCCAGCAGCCCCCTTTCTGGACAGGGGATCTACGAGCAGTACTTC.

The chain links TRBV30 to TRBJ2-7, with 9 bases matching TRBD1. Germline loops: CDR1 GTSNPN, CDR2 SVGIG (reference sequence). After removal of 2 bases from V and 5 bases from J, the junction contained 7 bases not matched to a gene. The CDR3 runs 14 residues. This chain's CDR3 is CAWSLWTGADEQYF. For the CDR3, the DNA is TGTGCCTGGAGTTTATGGACAGGGGCAGACGAGCAGTACTTC.

This chain joins TRBV6-5 and TRBJ2-7, with D possibly TRBD1 on 6 matching bases. The CDR3 is 14 amino acids. The ends were cut back, 6 bases at V and 4 bases at J, with 16 bases in the middle. Germline loops: CDR1 MNHEY, CDR2 SVGAGI. Here the CDR3 reads CASRPTGQPYEQYV. CDR3 in DNA: TGTGCCAGCAGACCCACCGGACAGCCTTACGAGCAGTACGTC.